This T cell receptor (beta chain) was sequenced in a study of shared clonotypes between healthy human individuals. Study observations and caveats: Relative to clonotypes present in all four donors, those not shared had lower generation probabilities.

In its sample, this clone was seen many times. The antigen remains unidentified. At the DNA level, this CDR3 is encoded by other sequences in the same sample as well. Germline lookup yields CDR1 SGHRS and CDR2 YFSETQ. The CDR3 runs 14 residues. The V gene end was trimmed by 4 bases and the J gene end by 7 bases; junction bases not matched to a gene: 7. Tens of thousands of T cell genomes, or around 200 ng DNA, went into the sorted-subset replicate PCRs. Libraries were prepared by immunoSEQ multiplex PCR; TCRdb keeps only in-frame clonotypes and omits some of them. This sample has approximately 700,000 clones; around 73% occur once, and the top ten carry 1.5% to 2%.

This TCR was sampled from a woman younger than 45 in good health. The gene calls are TRBV5-1 and TRBJ1-2; TRBD1 matches 10 bases. The sequenced sample was memory CD4+ T cells sorted from blood. Subset described: CD45RA-negative fraction. The CDR3 DNA is TGCGCCAGCAGCCCGGGGACAGGGGACGTTGGCTACACCTTC. Translated: CASSPGTGDVGYTF. Supplemented by reference TRBV5-1 and TRBJ1-2, the full variable domain reads KAGVTQTPRYLIKTRGQQVTLSCSPISGHRSVSWYQQTPGQGLQFLFEYFSETQRNKGNFPGRFSGRQFSNSRSEMNVSTLELGDSALYLCASSPGTGDVGYTFGSGTRLTVV.